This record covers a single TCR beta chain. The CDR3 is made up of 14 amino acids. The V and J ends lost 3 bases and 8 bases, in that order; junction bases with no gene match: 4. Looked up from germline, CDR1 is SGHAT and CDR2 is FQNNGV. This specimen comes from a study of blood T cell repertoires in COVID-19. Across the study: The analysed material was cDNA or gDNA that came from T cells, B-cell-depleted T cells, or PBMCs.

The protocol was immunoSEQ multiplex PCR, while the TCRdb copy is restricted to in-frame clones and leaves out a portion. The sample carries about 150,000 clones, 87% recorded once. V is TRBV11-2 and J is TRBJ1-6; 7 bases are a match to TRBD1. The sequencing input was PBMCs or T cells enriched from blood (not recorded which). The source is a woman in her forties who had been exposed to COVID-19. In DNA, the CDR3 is TGTGCCAGCAGCTTGACAGGGAGCGATTCACCCCTCCACTTT. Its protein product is CASSLTGSDSPLHF.